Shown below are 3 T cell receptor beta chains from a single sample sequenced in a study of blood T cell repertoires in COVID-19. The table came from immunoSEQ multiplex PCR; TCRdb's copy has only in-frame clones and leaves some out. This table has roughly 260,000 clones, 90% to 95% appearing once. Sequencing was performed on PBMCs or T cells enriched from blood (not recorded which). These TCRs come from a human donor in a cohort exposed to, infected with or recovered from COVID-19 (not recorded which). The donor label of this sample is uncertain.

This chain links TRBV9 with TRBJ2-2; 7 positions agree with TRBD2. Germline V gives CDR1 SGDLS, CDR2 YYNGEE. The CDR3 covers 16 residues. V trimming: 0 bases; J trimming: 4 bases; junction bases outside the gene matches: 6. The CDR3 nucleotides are TGTGCCAGCAGCGTAGAGCCTAGCGGATCCACCGGGGAGCTGTTTTTT. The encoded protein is CASSVEPSGSTGELFF.

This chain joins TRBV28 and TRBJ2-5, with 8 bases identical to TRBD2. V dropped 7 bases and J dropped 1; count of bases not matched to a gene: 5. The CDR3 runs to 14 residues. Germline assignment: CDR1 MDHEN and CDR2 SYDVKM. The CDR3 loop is CASTLAGIQETQYF. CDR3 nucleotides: TGTGCCAGCACCTTAGCGGGAATCCAAGAGACCCAGTACTTC.

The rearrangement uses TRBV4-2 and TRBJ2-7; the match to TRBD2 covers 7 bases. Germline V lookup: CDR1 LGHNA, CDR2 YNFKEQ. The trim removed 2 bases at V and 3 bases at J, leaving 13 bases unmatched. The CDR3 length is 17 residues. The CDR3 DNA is TGTGCCAGCAGCCAACCCTCAAGGGCTAGCGGACACTACGAGCAGTACTTC. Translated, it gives CASSQPSRASGHYEQYF.